The subject of this entry is one T cell receptor beta chain. Its antigen is not identified. The data stem from a study of T cells in localized non-small cell lung cancer. Study findings and constraints: Median detection of top 100 tumor clones in adjacent lung was under 75 clones. Heterogeneity remains possible, as sequencing covered one tumor region only. Uninvolved adjacent lung had higher T cell clonality than tumor and all other tissues.

The CDR3 is 18 amino acids. Trimming stripped 2 bases from V and 7 bases from J, with 26 bases between. Profiled with immunoSEQ multiplex PCR; TCRdb holds only in-frame clones, not every one. The table lists 55,000 to 80,000 clones, about 83% of them singletons, with roughly 12% in the top ten. The sequence came from a female donor over 55 with stage I lung adenocarcinoma. The V call is TRBV23-1, the J call TRBJ1-2; D is unresolved. TRBV23-1 is given ORF status, its function remaining uncertain. The sample consisted of peripheral blood, taken before any cancer treatment. The CDR3 here is CASSQPIWVDPILGGYTF. In DNA, the CDR3 is TGCGCCAGCAGTCAACCCATTTGGGTGGACCCGATACTGGGTGGCTACACCTTC.